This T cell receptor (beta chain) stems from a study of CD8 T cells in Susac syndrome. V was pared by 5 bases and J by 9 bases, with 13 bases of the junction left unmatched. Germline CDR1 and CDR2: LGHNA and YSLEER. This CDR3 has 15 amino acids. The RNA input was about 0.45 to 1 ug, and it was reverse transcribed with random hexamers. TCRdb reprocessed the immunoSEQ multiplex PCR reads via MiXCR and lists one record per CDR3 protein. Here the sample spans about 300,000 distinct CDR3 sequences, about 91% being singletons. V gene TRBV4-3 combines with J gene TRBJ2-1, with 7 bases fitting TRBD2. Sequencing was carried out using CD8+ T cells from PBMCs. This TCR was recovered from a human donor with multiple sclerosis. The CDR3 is CASSSAGARVSEQFF. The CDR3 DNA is TGCGCCAGCAGCTCCGCGGGAGCGAGGGTTTCTGAGCAGTTCTTC.